These T cell receptor beta chains were read from a single sample in a study of cytotoxic CD8 clonotypes in ibrutinib-treated CLL. Data came from immunoSEQ multiplex PCR; TCRdb stores just in-frame clones and leaves some out. The sample yields hundreds of thousands of clones, over 55% seen once. This specimen consisted of PBMCs, obtained after 36 months of ibrutinib treatment. The receptors stem from a human donor with chronic lymphocytic leukemia. CDR3s include the opening cysteine and the closing phenylalanine or tryptophan. D genes are given only for firm matches. Not every row has a clone size; where given, it reads once, few, many or a size class.

J gene | clone size | D gene | V gene | CDR3 protein | CDR3 DNA
TRBJ2-1 | - | TRBD2 | TRBV28 | CASSRLAGVDEQFF | TGTGCCAGCTCGAGACTAGCGGGAGTTGATGAGCAGTTCTTC
TRBJ2-7 | - | - | TRBV28 | CASSTQGEQYF | TGTGCCAGCAGCACCCAAGGCGAGCAGTACTTC
TRBJ1-6 | - | - | TRBV7-9 | CASSLGQADNSPLHF | TGTGCCAGCAGCTTAGGACAGGCAGATAATTCACCCCTCCACTTT
TRBJ1-1 | - | - | TRBV4-3 | CASSRALNTEAFF | TGCGCCAGCAGCCGGGCATTGAACACTGAAGCTTTCTTT
TRBJ2-2 | few | - | TRBV11-3 | CASSLSANTGELFF | TGTGCCAGCAGCCTGAGCGCGAACACCGGGGAGCTGTTTTTT
TRBJ1-1 | - | - | TRBV19 | CASSNPPARTKLRDTEAFF | TGTGCCAGTAGCAACCCTCCCGCCCGGACGAAACTAAGGGACACTGAAGCTTTCTTT
TRBJ2-7 | once | - | TRBV7-6 | CASSPRVSSSYEQYF | TGTGCCAGCAGCCCTAGGGTTTCGAGCTCCTACGAGCAGTACTTC
TRBJ2-7 | few | - | TRBV10-3 | CAISEIQGTYEQYF | TGTGCCATCAGTGAGATTCAAGGGACCTACGAGCAGTACTTC
TRBJ1-1 | - | - | TRBV18 | CASSRWNTEAFF | TGTGCCAGCTCACGATGGAACACTGAAGCTTTCTTT
TRBJ2-7 | - | TRBD2 | TRBV7-3 | CASSLGGGPYEQYF | TGTGCCAGCAGCTTAGGCGGGGGGCCCTACGAGCAGTACTTC
TRBJ2-7 | - | - | TRBV11-1 | CASSQKIAFTYEQYF | TGTGCCAGCAGCCAAAAAATAGCGTTCACCTACGAGCAGTACTTC
TRBJ2-2 | few | - | TRBV20-1 | CSAPLAGELFF | TGCAGTGCTCCCCTCGCCGGGGAGCTGTTTTTT
TRBJ1-5 | - | - | TRBV10-3 | CAISESVWGSNQPQHF | TGTGCCATCAGTGAGTCTGTTTGGGGGAGCAATCAGCCCCAGCATTTT
TRBJ2-3 | - | - | TRBV27 | CASSLKGLSTDTQYF | TGTGCCAGCAGTTTGAAGGGCCTGAGCACAGATACGCAGTATTTT
TRBJ1-5 | - | - | TRBV6-1 | CASKGIQPQHF | TGTGCCAGCAAGGGAATCCAGCCCCAGCATTTT
TRBJ2-3 | - | TRBD1 | TRBV4-2 | CASSTRTGADTQYF | TGTGCCAGCAGCACCAGGACAGGGGCAGATACGCAGTATTTT
TRBJ1-4 | - | TRBD1 | TRBV6-5 | CASSQTGSREKLFF | TGTGCCAGCAGCCAGACAGGGTCCCGGGAAAAACTGTTTTTT
TRBJ1-4 | once | TRBD1 | TRBV6-6 | CASSSTDRGKLFF | TGTGCCAGCAGTTCGACAGACAGGGGGAAACTGTTTTTT
TRBJ1-6 | once | TRBD1 | TRBV5-4 | CASSLGDRGYNSPLHF | TGTGCCAGCAGCTTGGGGGACAGGGGCTATAATTCACCCCTCCACTTT
TRBJ2-5 | - | TRBD2 | TRBV27 | CASSLWPAGGAETQYF | TGTGCCAGCAGTTTATGGCCAGCGGGGGGAGCTGAGACCCAGTACTTC
TRBJ2-1 | - | - | TRBV2 | CAGPRKAPWGEQFF | TGTGCCGGACCGAGGAAGGCCCCCTGGGGTGAGCAGTTCTTC
TRBJ1-2 | - | - | TRBV5-4 | CASSPPGPAAPLGYTF | TGTGCCAGCAGCCCCCCGGGACCGGCGGCACCCCTTGGCTACACCTTC
TRBJ1-2 | few | - | TRBV27 | CASSHGGGGYTF | TGTGCCAGCAGTCACGGAGGGGGTGGCTACACCTTC
TRBJ1-1 | - | TRBD1 | TRBV4-1 | CASRGQGDPNDEAFF | TGCGCCAGCAGGGGACAGGGTGACCCTAACGATGAAGCTTTCTTT
TRBJ1-2 | few | - | TRBV2 | CARDRQLHGDGYTF | TGTGCCAGAGATCGGCAGCTTCATGGGGATGGCTACACCTTC
TRBJ1-2 | - | - | TRBV4-1 | CASSQDRRGYTF | TGCGCCAGCAGCCAAGATCGCCGTGGCTACACCTTC
TRBJ2-2 | - | TRBD2 | TRBV27 | CASSHFGLAGPGTAGELFF | TGTGCCAGCAGTCATTTTGGGCTAGCGGGACCCGGAACGGCCGGGGAGCTGTTTTTT
TRBJ2-5 | - | TRBD2 | TRBV15 | CATSTRQGLAGETQYF | TGTGCCACCAGCACCAGACAGGGACTAGCGGGAGAGACCCAGTACTTC
TRBJ2-1 | - | - | TRBV27 | CASSRGVSSYNEQFF | TGTGCCAGCAGTAGGGGGGTCAGCTCCTACAATGAGCAGTTCTTC